The 10 T cell receptor beta chains presented below share a single source sample, sequenced in a study of regulatory T cells in long-lasting Graves disease. Time point described: newly diagnosed GD, antithyroid drugs for less than 3 months. Isolated PBMC RNA provided the starting material for the TCR library. Assembly of TCR beta libraries relied on iRepertoire HTBI primers together with Arm-PCR of CDR3 regions. From the multiplex PCR reads, TCRdb called clonotypes with MiXCR, one entry per CDR3 protein. The table has about 540,000 distinct CDR3 sequences, approximately 12% seen once. This sample was also put to use in a study of T cells in Graves' hyperthyroidism and ophthalmopathy.

The sample was peripheral blood mononuclear cells (PBMCs), taken at new diagnosis, from a patient treated with antithyroid drugs. Receptor source: a man aged 25 to 45 with Graves disease.

This clonotype was found a few times. At one end, the junction sequence differs from germline, possibly due to a read error. The rearrangement joins TRBV7-9 to TRBJ2-2; D call uncertain. Germline lookup yields CDR1 SEHNR and CDR2 FQNEAQ (reference sequence). CDR3 length: 16 residues. The CDR3 nucleotides are TGTGCCGGCAGCTTATACCTGGGCTCGTCCGCCGGGGAGCTGTTTTTT. Its translation is CAGSLYLGSSAGELFF.

V usage is TRBV7-9 and J usage is TRBJ2-5; 7 nucleotides agree with TRBD1. Germline lookup yields CDR1 SEHNR and CDR2 FQNEAQ (reference sequence). The CDR3 contains 14 residues. After removal of 11 bases from V and 2 bases from J, the junction contained 11 bases not matched to a gene. The CDR3 region has the DNA TGTGCCGGCAACAGGGACAGCCTACAAGAGACCCAGTACTTC. This gives the protein CAGNRDSLQETQYF.

The chain uses TRBV3-1 and TRBJ1-3; a weak D match, TRBD1 (5 bases). The length of the CDR3 is 15 residues. The ends were cut back, 4 bases at V and 0 bases at J, with 10 bases in the middle. From germline, CDR1 is LGHDT and CDR2 YNNKEL (reference sequence). CDR3 sequence (DNA): TGTGCCAGCAGCCGGGACCCGAGCTCTGGAAACACCATATATTTT. This translates into CASSRDPSSGNTIYF. Filled out from reference TRBV3-1 and TRBJ1-3, the complete variable domain reads DTAVSQTPKYLVTQMGNDKSIKCEQNLGHDTMYWYKQDSKKFLKIMFSYNNKELIINETVPNRFSPKSPDKAHLNLHINSLELGDSAVYFCASSRDPSSGNTIYFGEGSWLTVV.

There are a few counts of this clonotype. V and J are TRBV7-6 and TRBJ2-2; 8 bases fit TRBD2. This CDR3 has 14 amino acids. The trim removed 4 bases at V and 6 bases at J, leaving 4 bases unmatched. CDR1 SGHVS and CDR2 FNYEAQ come from the germline V gene. CDR3 bases: TGTGCCAGCAGCTCAGGACTAGCCGCCGGGGAGCTGTTTTTT. This gives the protein CASSSGLAAGELFF.

This clonotype turned up a few times. Relative to the germline gene, one junction end is altered; a read error may explain this. CDR3 coding DNA: TGTGCCAGCAGGTTAGGGGGGAACTATAATTCACCCCTCCACTTT. Translating gives CASRLGGNYNSPLHF. The gene calls are TRBV11-2 and TRBJ1-6, with D perhaps TRBD1 (6 bases). Germline V gives CDR1 SGHAT, CDR2 FQNNGV. The CDR3 has 15 residues.

This clonotype was seen a handful of times. The rearrangement uses TRBV5-5 and TRBJ1-1; D is unresolved. With 0 bases removed from V and 12 bases from J, the gap between germline ends came to 9 bases. The V gene's germline CDR1 is SGHKS and CDR2 YYEKEE (reference sequence). The CDR3 loop spans 11 amino acids. Written as DNA, the CDR3 is TGTGCCAGCAGCTTGGACATTGGGACTTTCTTT. Translated, it gives CASSLDIGTFF.

This clonotype occurred many times. This chain uses TRBV6-1 with TRBJ2-7; a possible D gene is TRBD2 (5 bases). The germline gives CDR1 MNHNS, CDR2 SASEGT. The length of the CDR3 is 15 residues. V gave up 1 base and J gave up 1 base, with 11 bases separating them. CDR3: CASSEGAGRSYEQYF. The DNA for the CDR3 is TGTGCCAGCAGTGAAGGGGCGGGTCGGTCCTACGAGCAGTACTTC.

The CDR3 is CASSLTVYSGNTIYF. The CDR3 DNA sequence: TGTGCCAGCAGCCTTACGGTATACTCTGGAAACACCATATATTTT. This rearrangement joins TRBV7-2 to TRBJ1-3; no definite D call. The germline gives CDR1 SGHTA, CDR2 FQGNSA. With 5 bases removed from V and 0 bases from J, the gap between germline ends came to 11 bases. The CDR3 has 15 residues.

Ten or more counts support this clonotype. This chain links TRBV11-2 with TRBJ1-1; a possible D gene is TRBD1 (6 bases). This CDR3 has 14 amino acids. From germline, CDR1 is SGHAT and CDR2 FQNNGV. V lost 4 bases and J lost 0, with 9 bases in between. The CDR3 coding sequence is TGTGCCAGCAGCTCCGGGACACTGAACACTGAAGCTTTCTTT. The encoded protein is CASSSGTLNTEAFF.

This clonotype was seen many times. The J gene is TRBJ1-1, the V gene TRBV20-1; D possibly corresponds to TRBD1 (6 bases). Germline assignment: CDR1 DFQATT and CDR2 SNEGSKA (reference sequence). Trimming removed 5 bases from V and 5 bases from J, with 24 bases in between. CDR3 length: 16 residues. The CDR3 spells CSAEHRDTRWGTEAFF. The CDR3 DNA sequence: TGCAGTGCTGAACACCGGGACACACGATGGGGGACTGAAGCTTTCTTT.